Listed below are T cell receptor beta chains from one sample, sequenced in a study of shared clonotypes between healthy human individuals. Method: immunoSEQ multiplex PCR; TCRdb's copy keeps in-frame clones and lacks some. The repertoire holds about half a million clones, more than 65% seen once, with about 13% in the top ten. The material sequenced was PBMCs. The receptor source for this set is a woman between 40 and 50 years old in good health. Some clones in this sample may be carry-over from other donors' samples. Each CDR3 is given with its conserved first and last residue. The D gene is left open where the match is weak. For some rows the clone size is stated as once, few or many, or as a class when expanded; others skip it.

TGTGCCAGCAAGGAGGGTTTTGGTTTTAATGAGCAGTTCTTC | CASKEGFGFNEQFF | TRBV2 | - | TRBJ2-1 | -
TGTGCCAGCAGTCCGCCCCGGGTATACACATTTGAAGCTTTCTTT | CASSPPRVYTFEAFF | TRBV28 | - | TRBJ1-1 | -
TGTGCCAGCAGCTTAGGGGGAATAGGGGAGACCCAGTACTTC | CASSLGGIGETQYF | TRBV7-8 | few | TRBJ2-5 | -
TGTGCCAGCAGGCTATCGGAGCTGTTTTTT | CASRLSELFF | TRBV2 | - | TRBJ2-2 | -
TGTGCCAGCAGTTTATCCCCTAACCTCTACGAGCAGTACTTC | CASSLSPNLYEQYF | TRBV27 | - | TRBJ2-7 | -
TGTGCCAGCAGCTCCCGGACAGGGGGAGGTGAAGCTTTCTTT | CASSSRTGGGEAFF | TRBV5-4 | many | TRBJ1-1 | TRBD1
TGTGCCAGCAGTGAAAGGGACTACGTAAACAATGAGCAGTTCTTC | CASSERDYVNNEQFF | TRBV6-1 | - | TRBJ2-1 | TRBD2
TGTGCCAGCAGTGAAGCTATAAGCGGAGCGATCTACGAGCAGTACTTC | CASSEAISGAIYEQYF | TRBV6-1 | - | TRBJ2-7 | -
TGTGCCATCAGTTGGACATCGAATGGCTACACCTTC | CAISWTSNGYTF | TRBV10-3 | - | TRBJ1-2 | -
TGTGCCTGGAGTCCCCACAATCAGCCCCAGCATTTT | CAWSPHNQPQHF | TRBV30 | - | TRBJ1-5 | -
TGTGCCAGCAGTTTACAGGGACCCGGGGAGCTGTTTTTT | CASSLQGPGELFF | TRBV28 | - | TRBJ2-2 | -
TGTGCCAGCAGCTTTGTACAGATCAATGAGCAGTTCTTC | CASSFVQINEQFF | TRBV5-8 | - | TRBJ2-1 | -
TGTGCCAGCTCACCACCGGTGGTACAGAGAGAGACCCAGTACTTC | CASSPPVVQRETQYF | TRBV18 | - | TRBJ2-5 | -
TGCGCCAGCAGAAAAGACGAGGTAGCCTACGAGCAGTACTTC | CASRKDEVAYEQYF | TRBV5-1 | - | TRBJ2-7 | -
TGTGCCATCAGTGAGTCTGGACAGGTTCAGCCCCAGCATTTT | CAISESGQVQPQHF | TRBV10-3 | once | TRBJ1-5 | TRBD1
TGTGCCAGCAGCTTAGTCCCGGGACTGCTAATTGGTGAGCAGTTCTTC | CASSLVPGLLIGEQFF | TRBV7-2 | - | TRBJ2-1 | -
TGTGCCAGCAGCTCCGGGGTTCAAGAGACCCAGTACTTC | CASSSGVQETQYF | TRBV11-2 | - | TRBJ2-5 | -
TGTGCCACCAGCACAACTAGCGACCACACCGGGGAGCTGTTTTTT | CATSTTSDHTGELFF | TRBV15 | - | TRBJ2-2 | TRBD2
TGTGCCAGCAGTGGGACAACCGCTAACTATGGCTACACCTTC | CASSGTTANYGYTF | TRBV2 | - | TRBJ1-2 | -
TGCAGCGTTGTGGCGGGAGATAGCACAGATACGCAGTATTTT | CSVVAGDSTDTQYF | TRBV29-1 | - | TRBJ2-3 | TRBD2
TGTGCCAGCTCACCACCGAGCGGATCCAACACTGAAGCTTTCTTT | CASSPPSGSNTEAFF | TRBV18 | - | TRBJ1-1 | -
TGCGCCAGCAGCGTGCAACCGGGACAGGGGGCCGATGAGCAGTTCTTC | CASSVQPGQGADEQFF | TRBV5-1 | - | TRBJ2-1 | TRBD1
TGTGCCAGCAGCGCTACAGGGGTTCGCTACGAGCAGTACTTC | CASSATGVRYEQYF | TRBV7-2 | - | TRBJ2-7 | TRBD1
TGTGCCAGCAGCCGGGGGACGGACCTCTCCTACAATGAGCAGTTCTTC | CASSRGTDLSYNEQFF | TRBV6-4 | - | TRBJ2-1 | -
TGTGCCAGTAGTCCCGGGACAGGGTCTTCCAGGGGCTACACCTTC | CASSPGTGSSRGYTF | TRBV19 | - | TRBJ1-2 | TRBD1
TGTGCCGTCAGTGAGTCAGACGCCGGGGAGCTGTTTTTT | CAVSESDAGELFF | TRBV10-3 | - | TRBJ2-2 | -
TGCAGCGCTGAAGACGGGAGGATGGGTACGCAGTATTTT | CSAEDGRMGTQYF | TRBV29-1 | - | TRBJ2-3 | TRBD2
TGTGCCAGCAGCCGACAGGGTTTGGGAGAGACCCAGTACTTC | CASSRQGLGETQYF | TRBV6-1 | once | TRBJ2-5 | TRBD1
TGTGCCAGCAGCTTAGACAGGGGGGGAAAACTGTTTTTT | CASSLDRGGKLFF | TRBV7-2 | - | TRBJ1-4 | TRBD1
TGTGCCTGGAGTGTATCCTACGAGCAGTACTTC | CAWSVSYEQYF | TRBV30 | few | TRBJ2-7 | -
TGCGCCAGCAGCTTTAGGGGACCAACGAACACCGGGGAGCTGTTTTTT | CASSFRGPTNTGELFF | TRBV5-1 | - | TRBJ2-2 | -